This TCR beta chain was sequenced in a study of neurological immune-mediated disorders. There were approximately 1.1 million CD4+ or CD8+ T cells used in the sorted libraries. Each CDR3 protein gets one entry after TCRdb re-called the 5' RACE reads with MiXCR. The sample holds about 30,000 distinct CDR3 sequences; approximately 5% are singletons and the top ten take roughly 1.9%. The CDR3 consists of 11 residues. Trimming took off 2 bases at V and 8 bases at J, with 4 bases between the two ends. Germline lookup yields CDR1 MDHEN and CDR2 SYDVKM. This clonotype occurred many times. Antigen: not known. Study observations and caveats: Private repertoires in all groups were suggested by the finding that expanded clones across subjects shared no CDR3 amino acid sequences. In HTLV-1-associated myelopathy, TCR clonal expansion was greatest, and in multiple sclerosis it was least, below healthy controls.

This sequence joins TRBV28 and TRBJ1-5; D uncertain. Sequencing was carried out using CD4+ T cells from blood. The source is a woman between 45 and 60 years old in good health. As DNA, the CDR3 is TGTGCCAGCAGTTTAGTGGAGCCCCAGCATTTT. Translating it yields CASSLVEPQHF.